This TCR beta chain was observed in a study of T cells after yellow fever vaccination. This clonotype was seen ten or more times. Trimming took 8 bases from V and 6 from J; bases not matched to a gene: 7. CDR3 length: 15 residues. TCRdb re-derived calls from the 5' RACE reads in MiXCR, one entry per CDR3 protein. The data show more than 300,000 distinct CDR3 sequences, about 10% seen once. The rearrangement joins TRBV12-3 or TRBV12-4 to TRBJ1-6; 10 bases agree with TRBD1. The clonotype originates from a man aged 18 to 35 who received the YFV17D yellow fever vaccine. Specimen: CD4+ T cells sorted from PBMCs, collected 45 days after the yellow fever booster vaccination. CDR3 DNA: TGTGCCAGCCGTACCGGGACAGGGGTTAATTCACCCCTCCACTTT. Its protein product is CASRTGTGVNSPLHF.